This T cell receptor (beta chain) was sequenced during a study of T cells of healthy individuals (dated by TCRdb to between 2018 and 2020). To prepare the library, 5' RACE was applied. Sequencing used an Illumina MiSeq. In TCRdb, the public reads were trimmed at Q25 with fastp and aligned with MiXCR, with productive beta chains retained. Under each unique CDR3 protein, matching rows form one entry showing the most common genes and DNA. Within this sample are 60,000 to 70,000 distinct CDR3 sequences, with under 20% of them counted one time only. Less than 6% of the sample is held by the ten biggest clonotypes. V loses 7 bases, J loses 0 bases, and the germline ends lie 12 bases apart. Including cysteine and phenylalanine, the CDR3 has 15 amino acids. Only the CDR3 DNA stays, 45 bases, in frame from base 1. A note on this clonotype: Its target antigen remains unknown. No base-level quality is on record; no much larger clone is a single base apart.

The sequence came from a human donor in good health. The chain links TRBV12-3 or TRBV12-4 with TRBJ2-2; the D gene cannot be named for sure. The DNA sequence follows: TGTGCCAGCATTGGAGACACGGCGAACACCGGGGAGCTGTTTTTT. The resulting protein is CASIGDTANTGELFF.